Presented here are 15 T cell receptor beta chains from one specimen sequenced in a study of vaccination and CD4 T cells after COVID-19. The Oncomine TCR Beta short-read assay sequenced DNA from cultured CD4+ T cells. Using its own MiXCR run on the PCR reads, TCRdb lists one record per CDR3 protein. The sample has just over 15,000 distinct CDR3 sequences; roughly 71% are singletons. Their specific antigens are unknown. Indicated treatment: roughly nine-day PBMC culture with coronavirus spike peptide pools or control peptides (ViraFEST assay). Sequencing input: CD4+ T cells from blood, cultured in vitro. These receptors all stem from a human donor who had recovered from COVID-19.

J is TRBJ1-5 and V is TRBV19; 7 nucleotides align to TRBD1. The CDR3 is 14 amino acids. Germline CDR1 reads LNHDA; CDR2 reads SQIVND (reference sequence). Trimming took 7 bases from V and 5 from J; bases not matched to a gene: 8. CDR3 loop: CASNLWQGDQPQHF. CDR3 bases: TGTGCCAGTAACCTCTGGCAGGGGGATCAGCCCCAGCATTTT.

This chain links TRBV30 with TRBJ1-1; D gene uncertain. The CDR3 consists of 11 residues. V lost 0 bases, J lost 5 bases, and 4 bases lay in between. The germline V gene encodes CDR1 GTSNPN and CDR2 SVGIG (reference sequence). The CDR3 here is CAWSVGTEAFF. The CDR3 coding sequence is TGTGCCTGGAGTGTTGGGACTGAAGCTTTCTTT.

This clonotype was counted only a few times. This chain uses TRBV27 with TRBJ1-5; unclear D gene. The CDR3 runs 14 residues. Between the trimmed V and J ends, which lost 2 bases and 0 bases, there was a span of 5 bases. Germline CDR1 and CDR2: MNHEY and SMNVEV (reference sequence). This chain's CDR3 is CASSLVRSNQPQHF. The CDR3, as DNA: TGTGCCAGCAGTTTAGTCCGTAGCAATCAGCCCCAGCATTTT.

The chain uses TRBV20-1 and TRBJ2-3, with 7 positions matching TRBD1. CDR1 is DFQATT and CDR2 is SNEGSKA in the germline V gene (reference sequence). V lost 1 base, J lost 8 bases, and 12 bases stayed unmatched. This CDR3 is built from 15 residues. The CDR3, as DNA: TGCAGTGCTAGAGTACACAGGGGAACCCTTGCTACGCAGTATTTT. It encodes CSARVHRGTLATQYF.

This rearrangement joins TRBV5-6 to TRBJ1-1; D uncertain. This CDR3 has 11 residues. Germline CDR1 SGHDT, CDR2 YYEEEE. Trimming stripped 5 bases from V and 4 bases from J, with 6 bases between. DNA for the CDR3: TGTGCCAGCAGTGGGCCCACTGAAGCTTTCTTT. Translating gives CASSGPTEAFF.

CDR3 loop: CASSYASAVNTEAFF. The CDR3 DNA reads as TGTGCCAGCAGTTACGCGTCAGCCGTGAACACTGAAGCTTTCTTT. The chain carries TRBV6-5 and TRBJ1-1; D is uncertain. This CDR3 is 15 amino acids long. Germline lookup yields CDR1 MNHEY and CDR2 SVGAGI. V lost 2 bases and J 0 bases, leaving 10 bases between the germline ends.

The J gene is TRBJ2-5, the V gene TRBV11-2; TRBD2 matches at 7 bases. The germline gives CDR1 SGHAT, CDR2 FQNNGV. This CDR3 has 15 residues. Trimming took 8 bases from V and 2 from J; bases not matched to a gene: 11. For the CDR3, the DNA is TGTGCCAGCCGGGTGGGCCTAGCGGAGCAAGAGACCCAGTACTTC. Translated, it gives CASRVGLAEQETQYF.

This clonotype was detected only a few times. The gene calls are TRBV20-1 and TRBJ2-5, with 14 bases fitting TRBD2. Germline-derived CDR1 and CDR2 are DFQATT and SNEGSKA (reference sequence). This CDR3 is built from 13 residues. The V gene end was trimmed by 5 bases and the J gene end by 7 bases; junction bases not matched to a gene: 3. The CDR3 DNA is TGCAGTGCTGGGACTAGCGGGAGCCGGACCCAGTACTTC. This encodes CSAGTSGSRTQYF.

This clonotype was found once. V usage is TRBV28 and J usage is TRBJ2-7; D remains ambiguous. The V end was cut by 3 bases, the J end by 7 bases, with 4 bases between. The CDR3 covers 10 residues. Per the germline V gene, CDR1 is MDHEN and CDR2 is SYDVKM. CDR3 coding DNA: TGTGCCAGCAGTTTTAAGGAGCAGTACTTC. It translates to CASSFKEQYF.

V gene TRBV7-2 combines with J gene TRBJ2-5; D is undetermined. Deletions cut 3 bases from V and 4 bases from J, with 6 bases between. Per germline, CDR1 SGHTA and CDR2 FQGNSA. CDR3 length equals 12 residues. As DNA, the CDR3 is TGTGCCAGCAGCTTTACAGTAGAGACCCAGTACTTC. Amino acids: CASSFTVETQYF. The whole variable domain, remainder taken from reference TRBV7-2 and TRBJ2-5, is GAGVSQSPSNKVTEKGKDVELRCDPISGHTALYWYRQSLGQGLEFLIYFQGNSAPDKSGLPSDRFSAERTGGSVSTLTIQRTQQEDSAVYLCASSFTVETQYFGPGTRLLVL.

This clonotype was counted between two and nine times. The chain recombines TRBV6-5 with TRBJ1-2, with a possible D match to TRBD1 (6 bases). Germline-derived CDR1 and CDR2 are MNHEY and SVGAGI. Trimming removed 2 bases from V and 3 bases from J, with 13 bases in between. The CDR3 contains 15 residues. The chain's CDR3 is CASSYPSGADYGYTF. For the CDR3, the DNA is TGTGCCAGCAGTTACCCCTCGGGGGCAGACTATGGCTACACCTTC.

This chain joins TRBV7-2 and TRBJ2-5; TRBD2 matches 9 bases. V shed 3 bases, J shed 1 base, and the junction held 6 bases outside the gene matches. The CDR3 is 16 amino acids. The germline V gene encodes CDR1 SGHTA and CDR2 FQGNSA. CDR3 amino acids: CASSLFGTSLQETQYF. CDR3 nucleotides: TGTGCCAGCAGCTTGTTCGGGACTAGCCTCCAAGAGACCCAGTACTTC.

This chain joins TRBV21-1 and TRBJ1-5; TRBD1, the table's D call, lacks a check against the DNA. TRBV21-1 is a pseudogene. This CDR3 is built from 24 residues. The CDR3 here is CASIMSVPEALRKDRGRRNQPQHF. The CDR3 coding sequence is TGTGCCAGCATAATGAGTGTCCCCGAGGCCCTCAGGAAGGACAGGGGGCGCCGTAATCAGCCCCAGCATTTT.

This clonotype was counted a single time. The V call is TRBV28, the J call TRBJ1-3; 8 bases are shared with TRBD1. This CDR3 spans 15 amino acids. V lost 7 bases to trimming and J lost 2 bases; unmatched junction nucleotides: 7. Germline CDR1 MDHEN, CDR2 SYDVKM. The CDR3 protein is CASTPDRVTGNTIYF. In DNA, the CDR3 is TGTGCCAGCACCCCGGACAGGGTGACTGGAAACACCATATATTTT.

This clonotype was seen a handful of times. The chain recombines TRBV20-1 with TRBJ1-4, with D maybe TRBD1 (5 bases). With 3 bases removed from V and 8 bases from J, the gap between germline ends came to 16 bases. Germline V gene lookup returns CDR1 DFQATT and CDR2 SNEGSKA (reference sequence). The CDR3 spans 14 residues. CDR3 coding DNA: TGCAGTGCTAGGAGGGGCCCCCCGGGGGAAAAACTGTTTTTT. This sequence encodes CSARRGPPGEKLFF.